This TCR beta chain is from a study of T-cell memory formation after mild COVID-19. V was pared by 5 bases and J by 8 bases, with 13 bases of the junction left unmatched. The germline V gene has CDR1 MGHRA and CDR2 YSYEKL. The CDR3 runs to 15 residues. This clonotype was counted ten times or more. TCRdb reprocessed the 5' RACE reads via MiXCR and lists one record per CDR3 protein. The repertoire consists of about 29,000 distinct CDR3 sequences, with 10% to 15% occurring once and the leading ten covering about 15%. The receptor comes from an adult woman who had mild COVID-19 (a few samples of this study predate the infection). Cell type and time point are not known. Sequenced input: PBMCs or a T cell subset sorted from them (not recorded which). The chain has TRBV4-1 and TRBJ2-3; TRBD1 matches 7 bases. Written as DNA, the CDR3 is TGCGCCAGCAGCAGCGAAGACAGGGTGGTGGGTACGCAGTATTTT. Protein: CASSSEDRVVGTQYF.